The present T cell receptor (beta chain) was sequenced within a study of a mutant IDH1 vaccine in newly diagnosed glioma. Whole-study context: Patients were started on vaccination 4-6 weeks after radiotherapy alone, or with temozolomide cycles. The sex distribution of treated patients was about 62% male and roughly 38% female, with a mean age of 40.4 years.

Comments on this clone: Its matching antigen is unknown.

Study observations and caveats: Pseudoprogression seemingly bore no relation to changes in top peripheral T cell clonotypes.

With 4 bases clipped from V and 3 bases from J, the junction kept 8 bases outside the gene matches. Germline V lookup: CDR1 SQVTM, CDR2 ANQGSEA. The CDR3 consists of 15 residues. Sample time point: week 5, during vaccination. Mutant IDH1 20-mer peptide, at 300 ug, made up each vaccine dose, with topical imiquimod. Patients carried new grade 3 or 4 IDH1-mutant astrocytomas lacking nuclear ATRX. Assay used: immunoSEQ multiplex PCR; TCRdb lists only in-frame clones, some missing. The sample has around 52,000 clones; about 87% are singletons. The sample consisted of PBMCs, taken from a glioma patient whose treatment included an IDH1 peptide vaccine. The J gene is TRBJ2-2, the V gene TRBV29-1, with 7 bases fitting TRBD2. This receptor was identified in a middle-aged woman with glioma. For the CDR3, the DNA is TGCAGCGTTGGACCGGGCGGGAGCTACACCGGGGAGCTGTTTTTT. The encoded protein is CSVGPGGSYTGELFF.